This T cell receptor (beta chain) was captured in a study of blood T cell repertoires in COVID-19. The CDR3 runs 15 residues. Between the trimmed V and J ends, which lost 7 bases and 5 bases, there was a span of 21 bases. The germline V gene has CDR1 SGHRS and CDR2 YFSETQ. TCRdb keeps only in-frame clones here, not all; method: immunoSEQ multiplex PCR. Among 100,000 or so clones listed, approximately 78% were seen once. The J gene is TRBJ1-1, the V gene TRBV5-1, with D perhaps matching TRBD1 (6 bases). The sequence was obtained from an elderly woman with acute or convalescent COVID-19. The sequenced material came from peripheral blood. The CDR3 region has the DNA TGCGCCAGCTCCGAAGGACAGCGAATAGGGACTGAAGCTTTCTTT. It yields the protein CASSEGQRIGTEAFF.